The 10 T cell receptor beta chains given below trace back to one sample, sequenced in a study of shared clonotypes between healthy human individuals (dated by TCRdb to the early 2020s). To prepare the library, the immunoSEQ multiplex PCR assay was applied. In its TCRdb copy, this immuneACCESS table keeps in-frame sequences only and misses some clones. Where compared with another copy, unresolved V genes explain less than half of these, and the others have no known cause. Within this sample are roughly 500,000 clones, with roughly 95% of them counted one time only. 0.064% of the sample belongs to the ten largest clones. Material: naive CD4+ T cells sorted from blood. In light of the paper, this sample's cell subset or site label describes: CD45RA+ positively selected. The receptors originated from a woman in her 30s in good health.

The V call is TRBV18, the J call TRBJ2-1; 9 nucleotides match TRBD2. Germline V lookup: CDR1 KGHSH, CDR2 LQKENI. This CDR3 comprises 17 residues. Germline trimming cut 2 bases from V and 0 bases from J; bases unmatched to any gene: 5. Written as DNA, the CDR3 is TGTGCCAGCTCACCAAGGACTAGCGCCATCTCCTACAATGAGCAGTTCTTC. Translating gives CASSPRTSAISYNEQFF. The full variable domain, rest sourced from reference TRBV18 and TRBJ2-1, is NAGVMQNPRHLVRRRGQEARLRCSPMKGHSHVYWYRQLPEEGLKFMVYLQKENIIDESGMPKERFSAEFPKEGPSILRIQQVVRGDSAAYFCASSPRTSAISYNEQFFGPGTRLTVL.

The V and J genes are TRBV28 and TRBJ2-5; D gene unclear. The germline CDR1 and CDR2 sequences are MDHEN and SYDVKM. Trimming took 5 bases from V and 4 from J, leaving 8 bases between them. The CDR3 runs 12 residues. The CDR3 reads CASSRQGETQYF. CDR3 coding DNA: TGTGCCAGCAGTCGCCAAGGAGAGACCCAGTACTTC.

The gene calls are TRBV5-1 and TRBJ2-6, with a weak D call TRBD2 (6 bases). CDR1 is SGHRS, CDR2 YFSETQ, per germline. The CDR3 spans 18 residues. Trimming cost V 3 bases and J 0 bases, with 16 bases left between them. CDR3 DNA: TGCGCCAGCAGCTCCCGGGACTTCCAATCCTCTGGGGCCAACGTCCTGACTTTC. It specifies CASSSRDFQSSGANVLTF.

The chain uses TRBV29-1 and TRBJ2-5; TRBD2 aligns across 11 bases. Per the germline V gene, CDR1 is SQVTM and CDR2 is ANQGSEA. Germline trimming cut 6 bases from V and 1 base from J; bases unmatched to any gene: 16. The CDR3 is 18 amino acids. The DNA of the CDR3 is TGCAGCGTACTTTACAATACCGGGACTAGCGGACTCCAAGAGACCCAGTACTTC. The encoded protein is CSVLYNTGTSGLQETQYF.

The chain links TRBV5-4 to TRBJ1-2, with TRBD1 as a possible D gene (5 bases). The CDR3 is 14 residues long. V dropped 4 bases and J dropped 5 bases, with 15 bases sitting between them. Germline lookup yields CDR1 SGHNT and CDR2 YYREEE (reference sequence). The CDR3 bases are TGTGCCAGCAGCCGAGTAGACAGCTATTATGGCTACACCTTC. Translated: CASSRVDSYYGYTF.

V is TRBV18 and J is TRBJ1-2; the D gene is possibly TRBD1 (6 bases). Trimming left V 2 bases short and J 6 bases short, with 10 bases between. Germline values: CDR1 KGHSH, CDR2 LQKENI. The CDR3 loop spans 13 amino acids. CDR3 sequence: CASSPGGTDGYTF. The CDR3 nucleotides read TGTGCCAGCTCACCAGGGGGCACCGATGGCTACACCTTC.

The V call is TRBV11-2, the J call TRBJ1-6; D might be TRBD1 (5 bases). The ends were cut back, 5 bases at V and 7 bases at J, with 15 bases in the middle. Looked up from germline, CDR1 is SGHAT and CDR2 is FQNNGV. The CDR3 totals 15 residues. The CDR3 nucleotides read TGTGCCAGCAGCCAGTCAGGGTTAGGGAATTCACCCCTCCACTTT. It translates to CASSQSGLGNSPLHF.

This clone is a singleton in its sample. This rearrangement joins TRBV10-1 to TRBJ2-2; no reliable D call. The germline gives CDR1 WNHNN, CDR2 SYGVQD (reference sequence). This CDR3 spans 14 amino acids. With 6 bases removed from V and 6 bases from J, the gap between germline ends came to 14 bases. The CDR3 DNA follows: TGCGCCAGCAGCTCCCCTGCAAGGCCCGGGGAGCTGTTTTTT. Translation: CASSSPARPGELFF.

The V gene is TRBV2, the J gene TRBJ2-3; the match to TRBD2 covers 12 bases. V trimming: 5 bases; J trimming: 3 bases; junction bases outside the gene matches: 6. The CDR3 is made up of 16 amino acids. Germline loops: CDR1 SNHLY, CDR2 FYNNEI. For the CDR3, the DNA is TGTGCCAGCAGTCGCTTTGGGACTAGCGGGACAGATACGCAGTATTTT. It translates to CASSRFGTSGTDTQYF.

J is TRBJ2-3 and V is TRBV6-1; TRBD1 might be the D (5 bases). V lost 0 bases, J lost 2 bases, and 18 bases lay in between. The CDR3 covers 18 residues. Germline V gives CDR1 MNHNS, CDR2 SASEGT. This CDR3 is CASSEALLDRPFTDTQYF. CDR3 DNA: TGTGCCAGCAGTGAAGCGCTTCTCGACAGACCTTTCACAGATACGCAGTATTTT.